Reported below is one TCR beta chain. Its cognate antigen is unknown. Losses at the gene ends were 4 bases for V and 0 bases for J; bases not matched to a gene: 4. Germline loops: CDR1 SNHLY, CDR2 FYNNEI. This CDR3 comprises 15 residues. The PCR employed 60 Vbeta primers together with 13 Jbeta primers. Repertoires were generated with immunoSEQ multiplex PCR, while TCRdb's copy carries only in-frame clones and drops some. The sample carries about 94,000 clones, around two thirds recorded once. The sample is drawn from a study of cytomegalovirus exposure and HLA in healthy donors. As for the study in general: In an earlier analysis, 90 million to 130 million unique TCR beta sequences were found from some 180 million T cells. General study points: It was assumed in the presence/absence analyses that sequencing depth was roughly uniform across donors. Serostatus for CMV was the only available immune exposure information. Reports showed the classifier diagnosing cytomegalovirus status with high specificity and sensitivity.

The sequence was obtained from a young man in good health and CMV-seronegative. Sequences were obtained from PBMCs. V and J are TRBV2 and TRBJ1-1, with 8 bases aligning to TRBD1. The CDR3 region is CASSAGTGMNTEAFF. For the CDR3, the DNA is TGTGCCAGCAGTGCCGGGACAGGCATGAACACTGAAGCTTTCTTT.